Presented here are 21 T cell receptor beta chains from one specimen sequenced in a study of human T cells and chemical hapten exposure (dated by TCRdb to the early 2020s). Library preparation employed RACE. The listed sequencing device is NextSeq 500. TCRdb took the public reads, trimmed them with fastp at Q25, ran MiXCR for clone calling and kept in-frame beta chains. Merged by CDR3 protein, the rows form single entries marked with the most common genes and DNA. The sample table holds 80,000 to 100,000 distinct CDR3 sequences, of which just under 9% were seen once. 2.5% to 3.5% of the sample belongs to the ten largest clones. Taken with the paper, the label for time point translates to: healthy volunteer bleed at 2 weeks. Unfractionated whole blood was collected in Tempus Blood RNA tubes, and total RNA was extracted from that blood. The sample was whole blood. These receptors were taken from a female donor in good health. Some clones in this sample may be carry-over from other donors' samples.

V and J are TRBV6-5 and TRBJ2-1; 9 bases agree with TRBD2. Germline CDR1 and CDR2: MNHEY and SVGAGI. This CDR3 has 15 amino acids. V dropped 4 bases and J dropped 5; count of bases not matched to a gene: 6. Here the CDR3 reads CASSFRGRANNEQFF. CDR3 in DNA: TGTGCCAGCAGTTTCCGCGGGAGGGCCAACAATGAGCAGTTCTTC.

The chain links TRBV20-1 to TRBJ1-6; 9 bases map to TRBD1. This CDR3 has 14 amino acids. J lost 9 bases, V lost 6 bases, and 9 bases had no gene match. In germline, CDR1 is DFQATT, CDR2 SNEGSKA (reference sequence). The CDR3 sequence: CSARPGQGGSPLHF. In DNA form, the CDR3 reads TGCAGTGCCAGACCGGGACAGGGTGGTTCACCCCTCCACTTT.

The DNA for the CDR3 is TGCGCCAGCAGCCCGGGACAGGGAAGGCAGGGCTCACCCCTCCACTTT. This translates into CASSPGQGRQGSPLHF. The chain couples TRBV5-1 to TRBJ1-6; 9 bases fit TRBD1. CDR1 is SGHRS, CDR2 YFSETQ, per germline. Germline trimming cut 4 bases from V and 10 bases from J; bases unmatched to any gene: 12. CDR3 length equals 16 residues.

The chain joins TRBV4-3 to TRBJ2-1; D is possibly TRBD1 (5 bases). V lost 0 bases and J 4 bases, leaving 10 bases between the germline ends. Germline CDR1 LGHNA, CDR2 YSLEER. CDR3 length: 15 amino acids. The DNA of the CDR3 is TGCGCCAGCAGCCAAGAAAGGCAGGGTTACAATGAGCAGTTCTTC. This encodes CASSQERQGYNEQFF.

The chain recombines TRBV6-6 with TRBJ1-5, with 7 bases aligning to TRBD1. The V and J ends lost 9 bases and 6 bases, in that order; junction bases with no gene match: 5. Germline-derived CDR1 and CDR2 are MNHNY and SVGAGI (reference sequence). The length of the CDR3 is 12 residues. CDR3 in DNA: TGTGCCAGTAAGGGACAGAGTCAGCCCCAGCATTTT. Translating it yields CASKGQSQPQHF.

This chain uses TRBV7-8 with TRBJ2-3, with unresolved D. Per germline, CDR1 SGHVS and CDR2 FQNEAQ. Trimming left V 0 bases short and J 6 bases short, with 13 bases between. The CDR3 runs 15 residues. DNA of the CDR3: TGTGCCAGCAGCTTAGCAGCGAATAGTCGTGATACGCAGTATTTT. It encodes CASSLAANSRDTQYF.

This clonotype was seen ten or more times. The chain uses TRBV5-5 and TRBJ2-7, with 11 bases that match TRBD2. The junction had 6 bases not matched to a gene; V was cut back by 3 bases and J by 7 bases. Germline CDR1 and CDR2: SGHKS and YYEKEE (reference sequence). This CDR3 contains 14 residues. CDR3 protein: CASSSVSGRVEQYF. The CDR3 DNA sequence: TGTGCCAGCAGCTCCGTTAGCGGGAGGGTGGAGCAGTACTTC.

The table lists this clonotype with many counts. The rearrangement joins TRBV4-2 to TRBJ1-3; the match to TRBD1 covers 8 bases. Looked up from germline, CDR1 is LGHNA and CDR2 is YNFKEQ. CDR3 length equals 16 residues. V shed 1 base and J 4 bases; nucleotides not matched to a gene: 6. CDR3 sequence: CASSQVGQGEGNTIYF. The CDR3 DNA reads TGTGCCAGCAGCCAAGTTGGACAGGGCGAAGGAAACACCATATATTTT.

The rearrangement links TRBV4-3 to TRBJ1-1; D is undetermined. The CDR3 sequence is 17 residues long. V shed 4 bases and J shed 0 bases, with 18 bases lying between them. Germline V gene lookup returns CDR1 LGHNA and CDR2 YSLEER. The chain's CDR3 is CASSRTSQPPMNTEAFF. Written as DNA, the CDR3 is TGCGCCAGCAGCCGGACTTCACAGCCTCCTATGAACACTGAAGCTTTCTTT.

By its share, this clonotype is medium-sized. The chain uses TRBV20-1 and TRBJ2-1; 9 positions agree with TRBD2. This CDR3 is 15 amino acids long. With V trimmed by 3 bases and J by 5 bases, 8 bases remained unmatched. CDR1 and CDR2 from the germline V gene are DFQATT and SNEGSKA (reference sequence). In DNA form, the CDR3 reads TGCAGTGCTAGTTTGCCTAGCGGGAAACACAATGAGCAGTTCTTC. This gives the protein CSASLPSGKHNEQFF.

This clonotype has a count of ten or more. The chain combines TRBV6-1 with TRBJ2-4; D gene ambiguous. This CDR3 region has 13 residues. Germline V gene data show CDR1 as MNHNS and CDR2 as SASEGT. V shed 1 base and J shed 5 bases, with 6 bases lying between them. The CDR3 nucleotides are TGTGCCAGCAGTGAAGAGGCAGAAAACATTCAGTACTTC. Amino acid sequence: CASSEEAENIQYF.

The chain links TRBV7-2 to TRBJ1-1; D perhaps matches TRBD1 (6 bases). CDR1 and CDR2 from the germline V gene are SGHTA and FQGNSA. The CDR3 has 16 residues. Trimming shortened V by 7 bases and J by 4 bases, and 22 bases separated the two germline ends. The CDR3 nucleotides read TGTGCCAGCACCCTCGCAACAACAGGGATGGGCACTGAAGCTTTCTTT. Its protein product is CASTLATTGMGTEAFF.

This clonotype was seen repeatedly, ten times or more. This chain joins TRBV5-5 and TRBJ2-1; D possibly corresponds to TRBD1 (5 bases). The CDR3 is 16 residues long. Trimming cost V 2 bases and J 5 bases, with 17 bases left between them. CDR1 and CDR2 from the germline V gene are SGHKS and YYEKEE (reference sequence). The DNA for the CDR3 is TGTGCCAGCAGCTTTACAGGACATACAATCCACAATGAGCAGTTCTTC. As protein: CASSFTGHTIHNEQFF.

In nucleotides, the CDR3 is TGTGCCAGCAGCTTATATTTCGTGCGACAGGGAAACTACGAGCAGTACTTC. This encodes CASSLYFVRQGNYEQYF. V and J are TRBV7-2 and TRBJ2-7; the match to TRBD1 covers 7 bases. This CDR3 region has 17 residues. The ends lost 2 bases at V and 3 bases at J; junction bases unmatched: 13. Germline V lookup: CDR1 SGHTA, CDR2 FQGNSA.

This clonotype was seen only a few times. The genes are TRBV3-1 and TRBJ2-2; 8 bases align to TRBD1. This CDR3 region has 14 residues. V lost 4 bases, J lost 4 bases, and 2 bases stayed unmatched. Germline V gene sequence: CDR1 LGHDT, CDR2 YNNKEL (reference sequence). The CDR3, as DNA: TGTGCCAGCAGCCTGACAGGGGTCACCGGGGAGCTGTTTTTT. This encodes CASSLTGVTGELFF. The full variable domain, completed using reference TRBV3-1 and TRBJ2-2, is DTAVSQTPKYLVTQMGNDKSIKCEQNLGHDTMYWYKQDSKKFLKIMFSYNNKELIINETVPNRFSPKSPDKAHLNLHINSLELGDSAVYFCASSLTGVTGELFFGEGSRLTVL.

The CDR3 region has the DNA TGTGCCAGCAGTCCGCACGTGGTGGATGAGCAGTTCTTC. Translated, it gives CASSPHVVDEQFF. The V and J genes are TRBV12-3 or TRBV12-4 and TRBJ2-1; D gene ambiguous. V gave up 5 bases and J gave up 8 bases, with 13 bases separating them. The CDR3 sequence is 13 residues long.

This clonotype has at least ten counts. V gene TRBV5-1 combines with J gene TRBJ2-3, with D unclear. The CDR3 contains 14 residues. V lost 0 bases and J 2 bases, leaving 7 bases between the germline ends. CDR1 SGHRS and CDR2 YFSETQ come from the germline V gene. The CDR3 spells CASSLAVNTDTQYF. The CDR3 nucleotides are TGCGCCAGCAGCTTGGCGGTTAACACAGATACGCAGTATTTT.

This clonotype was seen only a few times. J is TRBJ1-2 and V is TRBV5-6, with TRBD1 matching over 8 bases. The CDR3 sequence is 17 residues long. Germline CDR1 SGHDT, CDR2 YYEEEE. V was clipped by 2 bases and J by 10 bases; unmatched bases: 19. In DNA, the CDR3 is TGTGCCAGCAGCTTTCCTAAACAGGGGGGAAATCCCCCGCCCTACACCTTC. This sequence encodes CASSFPKQGGNPPPYTF.

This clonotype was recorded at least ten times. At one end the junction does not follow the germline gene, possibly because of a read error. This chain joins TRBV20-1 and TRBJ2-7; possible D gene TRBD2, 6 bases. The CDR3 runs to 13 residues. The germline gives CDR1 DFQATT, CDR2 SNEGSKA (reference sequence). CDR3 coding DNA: TGCAGCGCCCCCCTGGGGGGTTCCTATGAGCAGTACTTC. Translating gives CSAPLGGSYEQYF.

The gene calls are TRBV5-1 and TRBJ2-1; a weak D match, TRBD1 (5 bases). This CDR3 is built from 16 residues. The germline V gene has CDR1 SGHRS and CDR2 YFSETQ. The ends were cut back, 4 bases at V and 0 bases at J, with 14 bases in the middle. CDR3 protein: CASSPQGDLSYNEQFF. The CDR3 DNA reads TGCGCCAGCAGCCCCCAGGGTGACCTCTCCTACAATGAGCAGTTCTTC. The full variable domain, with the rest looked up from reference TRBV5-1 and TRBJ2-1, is KAGVTQTPRYLIKTRGQQVTLSCSPISGHRSVSWYQQTPGQGLQFLFEYFSETQRNKGNFPGRFSGRQFSNSRSEMNVSTLELGDSALYLCASSPQGDLSYNEQFFGPGTRLTVL.

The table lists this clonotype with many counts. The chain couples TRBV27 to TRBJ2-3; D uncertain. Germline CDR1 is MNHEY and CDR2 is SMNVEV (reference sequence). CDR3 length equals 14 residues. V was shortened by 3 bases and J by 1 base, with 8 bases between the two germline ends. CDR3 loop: CASSFKYGTDTQYF. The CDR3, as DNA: TGTGCCAGCAGTTTTAAGTACGGCACAGATACGCAGTATTTT.